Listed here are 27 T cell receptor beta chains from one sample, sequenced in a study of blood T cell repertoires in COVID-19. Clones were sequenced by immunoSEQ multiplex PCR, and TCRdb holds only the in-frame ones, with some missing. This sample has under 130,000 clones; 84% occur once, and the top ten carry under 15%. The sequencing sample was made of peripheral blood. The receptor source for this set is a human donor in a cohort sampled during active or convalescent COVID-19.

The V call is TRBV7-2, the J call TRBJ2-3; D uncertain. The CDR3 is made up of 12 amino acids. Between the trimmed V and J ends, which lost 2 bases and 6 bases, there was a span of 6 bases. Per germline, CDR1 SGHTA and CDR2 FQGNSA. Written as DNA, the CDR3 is TGTGCCAGCAGCTTATGGAGTGATACGCAGTATTTT. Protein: CASSLWSDTQYF.

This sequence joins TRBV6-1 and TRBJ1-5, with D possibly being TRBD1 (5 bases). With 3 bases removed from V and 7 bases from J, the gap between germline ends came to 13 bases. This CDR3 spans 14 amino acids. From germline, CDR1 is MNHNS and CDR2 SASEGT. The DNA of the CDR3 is TGTGCCAGCAGTGAGCAGGGTATGGAGCAGCCCCAGCATTTT. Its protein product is CASSEQGMEQPQHF.

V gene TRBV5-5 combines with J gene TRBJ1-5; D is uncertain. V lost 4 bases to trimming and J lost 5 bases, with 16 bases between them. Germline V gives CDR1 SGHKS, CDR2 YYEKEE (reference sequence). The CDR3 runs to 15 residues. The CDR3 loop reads CASSKGLGVDQPQHF. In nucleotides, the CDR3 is TGTGCCAGCAGCAAAGGACTGGGTGTGGATCAGCCCCAGCATTTT.

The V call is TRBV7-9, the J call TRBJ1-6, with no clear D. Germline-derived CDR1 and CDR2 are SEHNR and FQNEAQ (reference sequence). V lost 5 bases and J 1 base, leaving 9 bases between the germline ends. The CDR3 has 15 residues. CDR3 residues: CASSPPNSYNSPLHF. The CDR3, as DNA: TGTGCCAGCAGCCCGCCTAATTCCTATAATTCACCCCTCCACTTT.

The CDR3 is CASSEGTVNQPQHF. CDR3 bases: TGTGCCAGCAGCGAGGGGACAGTCAATCAGCCCCAGCATTTT. The V gene is TRBV6-2 or TRBV6-3, the J gene TRBJ1-5; 7 bases are a match to TRBD1. CDR3 size: 14 residues. Germline loops: CDR1 MNHEY, CDR2 SVGEGT. Trimming took 6 bases from V and 3 from J; bases not matched to a gene: 5.

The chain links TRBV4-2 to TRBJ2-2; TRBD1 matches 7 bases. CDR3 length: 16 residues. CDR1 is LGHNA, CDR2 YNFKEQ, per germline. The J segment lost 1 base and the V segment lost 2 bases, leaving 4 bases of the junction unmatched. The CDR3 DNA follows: TGTGCCAGCAGCCAACACGGGACAGAGAACACCGGGGAGCTGTTTTTT. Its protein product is CASSQHGTENTGELFF.

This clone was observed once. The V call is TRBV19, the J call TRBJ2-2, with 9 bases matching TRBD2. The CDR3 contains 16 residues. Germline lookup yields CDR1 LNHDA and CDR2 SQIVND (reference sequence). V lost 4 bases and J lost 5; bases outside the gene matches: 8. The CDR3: CASSSVASGVTGELFF. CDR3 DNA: TGTGCCAGTAGTAGCGTGGCTAGCGGGGTTACCGGGGAGCTGTTTTTT. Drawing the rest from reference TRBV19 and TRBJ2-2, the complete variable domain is DGGITQSPKYLFRKEGQNVTLSCEQNLNHDAMYWYRQDPGQGLRLIYYSQIVNDFQKGDIAEGYSVSREKKESFPLTVTSAQKNPTAFYLCASSSVASGVTGELFFGEGSRLTVL.

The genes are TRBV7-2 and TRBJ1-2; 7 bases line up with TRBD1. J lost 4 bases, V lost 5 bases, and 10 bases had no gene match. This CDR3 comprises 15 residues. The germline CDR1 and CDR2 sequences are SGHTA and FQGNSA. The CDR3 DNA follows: TGTGCCAGCAGCCTCCTTCTGACAGGGACCTATGGCTACACCTTC. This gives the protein CASSLLLTGTYGYTF.

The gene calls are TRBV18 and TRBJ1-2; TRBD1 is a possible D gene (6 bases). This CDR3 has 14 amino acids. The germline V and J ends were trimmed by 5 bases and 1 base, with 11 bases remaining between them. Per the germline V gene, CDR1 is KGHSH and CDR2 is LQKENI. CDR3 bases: TGTGCCAGCTCAAACGACAGGCTTAACTATGGCTACACCTTC. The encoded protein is CASSNDRLNYGYTF.

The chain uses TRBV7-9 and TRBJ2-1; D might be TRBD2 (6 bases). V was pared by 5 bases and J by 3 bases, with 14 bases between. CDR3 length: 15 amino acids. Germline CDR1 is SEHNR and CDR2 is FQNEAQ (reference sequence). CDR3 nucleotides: TGTGCCAGCAGCCCCCTAGGAGGGAGCTACAATGAGCAGTTCTTC. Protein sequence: CASSPLGGSYNEQFF.

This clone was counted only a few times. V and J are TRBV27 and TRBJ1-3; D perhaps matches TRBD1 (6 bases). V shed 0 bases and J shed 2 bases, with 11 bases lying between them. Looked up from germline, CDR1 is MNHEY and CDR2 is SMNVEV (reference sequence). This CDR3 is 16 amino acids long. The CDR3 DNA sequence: TGTGCCAGCAGTTTATCGAACAGGGAAGCTGGAAACACCATATATTTT. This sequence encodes CASSLSNREAGNTIYF.

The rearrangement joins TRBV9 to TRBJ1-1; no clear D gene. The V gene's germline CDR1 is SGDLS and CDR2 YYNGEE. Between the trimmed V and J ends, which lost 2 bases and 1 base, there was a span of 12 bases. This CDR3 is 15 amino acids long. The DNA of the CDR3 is TGTGCCAGCAGCGTCGTTCGTGGCTCGAACACTGAAGCTTTCTTT. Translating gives CASSVVRGSNTEAFF.

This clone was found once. CDR3 residues: CASSQGVRENEQFF. The CDR3 coding sequence is TGCGCCAGCAGCCAAGGGGTCAGGGAAAATGAGCAGTTCTTC. This chain connects TRBV4-1 to TRBJ2-1, with D possibly TRBD1 on 5 matching bases. This CDR3 has 14 residues. V shed 1 base and J shed 7 bases, with 11 bases lying between them. Germline loops: CDR1 MGHRA, CDR2 YSYEKL.

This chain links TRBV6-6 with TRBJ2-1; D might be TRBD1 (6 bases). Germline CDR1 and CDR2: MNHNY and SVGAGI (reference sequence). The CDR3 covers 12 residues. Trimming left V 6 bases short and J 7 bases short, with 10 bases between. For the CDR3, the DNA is TGTGCCAGCAGGGGACAATCTAATGAGCAGTTCTTC. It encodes CASRGQSNEQFF.

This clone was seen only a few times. CDR3 coding DNA: TGTGCCAGCAGCTTACGCTCAACTAGCACAGATACGCAGTATTTT. Translation: CASSLRSTSTDTQYF. J is TRBJ2-3 and V is TRBV7-2, with unresolved D. The CDR3 extends over 15 amino acids. Germline lookup yields CDR1 SGHTA and CDR2 FQGNSA. V was pared by 2 bases and J by 0 bases, with 9 bases between.

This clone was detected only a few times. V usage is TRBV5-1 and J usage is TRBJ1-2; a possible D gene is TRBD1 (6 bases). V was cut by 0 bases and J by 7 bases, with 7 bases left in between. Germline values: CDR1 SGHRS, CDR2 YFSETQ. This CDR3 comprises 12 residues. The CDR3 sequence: CASSLEGVGYTF. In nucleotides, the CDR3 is TGCGCCAGCAGCTTGGAGGGGGTTGGCTACACCTTC.

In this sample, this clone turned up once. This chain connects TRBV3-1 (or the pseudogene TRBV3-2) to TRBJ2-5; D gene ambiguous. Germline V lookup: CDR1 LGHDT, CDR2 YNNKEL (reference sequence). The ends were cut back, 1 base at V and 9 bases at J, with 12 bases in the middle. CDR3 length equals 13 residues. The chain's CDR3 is CASSQGLNKAQYF. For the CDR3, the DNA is TGTGCCAGCAGCCAAGGACTCAACAAGGCCCAGTACTTC.

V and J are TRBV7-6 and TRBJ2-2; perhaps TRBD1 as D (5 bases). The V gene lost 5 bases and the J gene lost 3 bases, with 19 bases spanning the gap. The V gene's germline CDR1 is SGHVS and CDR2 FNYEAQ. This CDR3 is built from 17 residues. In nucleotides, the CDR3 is TGTGCCAGCAGCGCCAGCATTGAGACAGTTGACACCGGGGAGCTGTTTTTT. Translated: CASSASIETVDTGELFF.

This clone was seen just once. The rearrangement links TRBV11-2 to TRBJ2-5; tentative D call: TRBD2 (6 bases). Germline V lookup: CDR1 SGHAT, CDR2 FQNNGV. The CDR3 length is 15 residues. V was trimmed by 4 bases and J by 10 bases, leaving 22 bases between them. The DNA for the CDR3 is TGTGCCAGCAGCTGGGCCTCGGGCCCGGGGGAGGTCCAGTACTTC. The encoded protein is CASSWASGPGEVQYF.

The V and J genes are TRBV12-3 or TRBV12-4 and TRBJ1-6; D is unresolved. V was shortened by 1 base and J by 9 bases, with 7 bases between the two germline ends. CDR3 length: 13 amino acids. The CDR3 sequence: CASSLVGRSPLHF. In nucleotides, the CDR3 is TGTGCCAGCAGTTTAGTGGGCCGTTCACCCCTCCACTTT.

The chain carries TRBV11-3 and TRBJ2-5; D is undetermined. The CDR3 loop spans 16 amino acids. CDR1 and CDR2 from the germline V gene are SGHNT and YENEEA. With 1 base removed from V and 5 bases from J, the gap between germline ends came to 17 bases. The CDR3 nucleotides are TGTGCCAGCAGCTTAGGGAAGCCTCCCCTCGGGGAGACCCAGTACTTC. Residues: CASSLGKPPLGETQYF.

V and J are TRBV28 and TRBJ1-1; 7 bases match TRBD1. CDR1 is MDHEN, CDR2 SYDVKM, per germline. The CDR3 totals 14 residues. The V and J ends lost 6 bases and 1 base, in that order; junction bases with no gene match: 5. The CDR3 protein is CASSVTGRNTEAFF. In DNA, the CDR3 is TGTGCCAGCAGCGTGACAGGGCGGAACACTGAAGCTTTCTTT. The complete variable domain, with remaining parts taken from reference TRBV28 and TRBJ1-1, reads DVKVTQSSRYLVKRTGEKVFLECVQDMDHENMFWYRQDPGLGLRLIYFSYDVKMKEKGDIPEGYSVSREKKERFSLILESASTNQTSMYLCASSVTGRNTEAFFGQGTRLTVV.

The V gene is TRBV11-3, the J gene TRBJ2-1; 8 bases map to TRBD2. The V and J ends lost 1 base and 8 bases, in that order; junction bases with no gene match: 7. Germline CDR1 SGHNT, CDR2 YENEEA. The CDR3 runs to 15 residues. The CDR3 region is CASSLVGLAGDEQFF. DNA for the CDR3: TGTGCCAGCAGCTTAGTTGGGCTAGCGGGCGATGAGCAGTTCTTC.

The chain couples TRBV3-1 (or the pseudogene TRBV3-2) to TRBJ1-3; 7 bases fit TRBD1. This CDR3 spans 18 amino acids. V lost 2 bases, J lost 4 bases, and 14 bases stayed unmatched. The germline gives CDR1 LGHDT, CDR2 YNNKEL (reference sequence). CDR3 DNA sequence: TGTGCCAGCAGCCAAATTTTCGGACAGGAATTTGGGGGAAACACCATATATTTT. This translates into CASSQIFGQEFGGNTIYF.

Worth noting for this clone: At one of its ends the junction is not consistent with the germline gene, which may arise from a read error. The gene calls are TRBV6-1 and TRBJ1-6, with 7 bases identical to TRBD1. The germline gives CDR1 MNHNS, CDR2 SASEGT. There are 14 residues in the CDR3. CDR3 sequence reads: CASSEDRVGSPLHF. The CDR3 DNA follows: TGTGCCAGCAGCGAAGACAGGGTCGGGTCACCCCTCCACTTT.

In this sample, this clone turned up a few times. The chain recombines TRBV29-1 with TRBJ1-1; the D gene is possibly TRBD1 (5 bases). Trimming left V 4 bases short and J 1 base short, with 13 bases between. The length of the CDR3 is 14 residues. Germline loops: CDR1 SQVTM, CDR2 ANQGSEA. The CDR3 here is CSVGKTGGNTEAFF. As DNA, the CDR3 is TGCAGCGTTGGGAAAACCGGGGGGAACACTGAAGCTTTCTTT.

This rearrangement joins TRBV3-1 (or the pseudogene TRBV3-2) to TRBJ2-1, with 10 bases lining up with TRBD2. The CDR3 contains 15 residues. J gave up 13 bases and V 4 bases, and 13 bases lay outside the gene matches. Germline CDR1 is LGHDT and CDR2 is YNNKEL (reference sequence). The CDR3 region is CASSLSLAGGPEQFF. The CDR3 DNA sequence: TGTGCCAGCAGCCTTTCGTTAGCGGGGGGCCCCGAACAGTTCTTC.